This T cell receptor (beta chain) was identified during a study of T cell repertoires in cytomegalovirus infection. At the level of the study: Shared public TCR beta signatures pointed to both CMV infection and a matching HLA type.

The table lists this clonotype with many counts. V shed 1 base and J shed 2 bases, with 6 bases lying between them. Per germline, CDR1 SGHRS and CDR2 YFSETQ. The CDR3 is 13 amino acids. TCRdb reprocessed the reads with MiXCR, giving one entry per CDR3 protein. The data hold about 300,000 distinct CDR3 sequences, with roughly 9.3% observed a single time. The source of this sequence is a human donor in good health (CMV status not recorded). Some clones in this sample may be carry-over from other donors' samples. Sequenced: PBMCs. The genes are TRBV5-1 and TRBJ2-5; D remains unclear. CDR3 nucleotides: TGCGCCAGCAGCTTGAACGGGCAAGAGACCCAGTACTTC. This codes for CASSLNGQETQYF.